This T cell receptor (beta chain) was captured by sequencing in a study of shared clonotypes between healthy human individuals. The study enrolled healthy HIV-negative adults without recent acute infections or vaccinations as donors. Method: immunoSEQ multiplex PCR; TCRdb's copy keeps in-frame clones and lacks some. The sample lists 650,000 to 800,000 clones; 72% were seen once. CDR3 length: 14 residues. Germline assignment: CDR1 SGHRS and CDR2 YFSETQ. V was shortened by 2 bases and J by 4 bases, with 12 bases between the two germline ends. The receptor comes from a woman younger than 45 in good health. V usage is TRBV5-1 and J usage is TRBJ1-1; D is unclear. Specimen: memory CD4+ T cells sorted from blood. Subset meaning: CD45RA-negative fraction. The CDR3 DNA sequence: TGCGCCAGCAGCTTATCAGGCGGGGTCACTGAAGCTTTCTTT. It yields the protein CASSLSGGVTEAFF.